This T cell receptor (beta chain) was identified during a study of beta chain features in type 1 diabetes. Of the isolated RNA, all was reverse transcribed, and so the sequenced material was expressed TCRB transcripts. Regulatory, naive and central memory T cell samples averaged around 3.5 million reads. Generated by immunoSEQ multiplex PCR, the TCRdb table keeps only in-frame clones and is missing some. Among about 250,000 clones listed, 13% to 15% were seen once. The germline gives CDR1 KGHSH, CDR2 LQKENI. This CDR3 region has 15 residues. V was clipped by 1 base and J by 7 bases; unmatched bases: 6.

V and J are TRBV18 and TRBJ1-5; 8 bases map to TRBD1. Sequencing was done on a sample of naive CD4+ T cells from blood. This sequence was found in a woman in her 40s in good health. CDR3 nucleotide sequence: TGTGCCAGCTCACCACGACAGGGGCTAGACCAGCCCCAGCATTTT. Its translation is CASSPRQGLDQPQHF. Full variable domain (remainder filled in from reference TRBV18 and TRBJ1-5): NAGVMQNPRHLVRRRGQEARLRCSPMKGHSHVYWYRQLPEEGLKFMVYLQKENIIDESGMPKERFSAEFPKEGPSILRIQQVVRGDSAAYFCASSPRQGLDQPQHFGDGTRLSIL.